This entry describes one T cell receptor (beta chain). The record originates from a study of human T cells and chemical hapten exposure. The V and J ends lost 4 bases and 3 bases respectively, with 13 bases between them. CDR3 length equals 14 residues. Per germline, CDR1 SNHLY and CDR2 FYNNEI. Specified time point: healthy volunteer bleed at 2 weeks. It was from unfractionated whole blood that total RNA was extracted. TCRdb itself ran the RACE reads through MiXCR, one entry per CDR3 protein. The profile shows 130,000 or so distinct CDR3 sequences, about 9% of them singletons. This chain uses TRBV2 with TRBJ2-7, with a tentative D call TRBD2 (6 bases). The TCR was taken from a male donor in good health. Some clones in this sample may be carry-over from other donors' samples. The material sequenced was whole blood. The CDR3 loop is CASSAETRNYEQYF. CDR3 nucleotides: TGTGCCAGCAGTGCGGAGACTAGAAACTACGAGCAGTACTTC.